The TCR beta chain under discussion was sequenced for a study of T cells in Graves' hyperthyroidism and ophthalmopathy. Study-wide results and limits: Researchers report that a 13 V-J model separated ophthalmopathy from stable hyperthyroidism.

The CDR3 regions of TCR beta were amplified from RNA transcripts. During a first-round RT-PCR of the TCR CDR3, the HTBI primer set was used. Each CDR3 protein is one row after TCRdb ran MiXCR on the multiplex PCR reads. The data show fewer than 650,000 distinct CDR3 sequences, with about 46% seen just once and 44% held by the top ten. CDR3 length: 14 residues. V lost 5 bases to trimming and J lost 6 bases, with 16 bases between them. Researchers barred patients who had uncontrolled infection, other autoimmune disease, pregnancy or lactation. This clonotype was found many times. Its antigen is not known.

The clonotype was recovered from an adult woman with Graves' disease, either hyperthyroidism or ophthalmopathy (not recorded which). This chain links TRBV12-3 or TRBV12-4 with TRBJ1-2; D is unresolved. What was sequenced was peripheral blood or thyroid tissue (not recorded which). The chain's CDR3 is CASSPGVFRNGYTF. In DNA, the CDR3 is TGTGCCAGCAGTCCTGGGGTATTTAGAAATGGCTACACCTTC.